The T cell receptor (beta chain) described here comes from a study of blood T cells in healthy people across ages. In regard to this clonotype: This could be a read error, since a much larger clone is one nucleotide away.

This CDR3 has 15 amino acids. Germline CDR1 MNHEY, CDR2 SVGAGI. The V segment lost 6 bases and the J segment 11 bases; nucleotides outside the gene matches: 16. A J-beta primer mix and a sample-barcoded 5' primer were used in a second PCR of roughly 7 to 12 cycles. Using its own MiXCR run on the 5' RACE reads, TCRdb lists one record per CDR3 protein. The sample records 600,000 to 800,000 distinct CDR3 sequences, about 50% being singletons. The sequence came from a woman of 80 years or more in good health. V is TRBV6-5 and J is TRBJ2-5; 9 bases align to TRBD2. Sequencing was performed on blood. The CDR3 DNA is TGTGCCAGCAGCTCCCAGCGGGAGGCGTACAATGAGCAGTACTTC. It encodes CASSSQREAYNEQYF.